The next 25 T cell receptor beta chains were all read from a single sample in a study of cytomegalovirus exposure and HLA in healthy donors. Both 60 Vbeta primers and 13 Jbeta primers went into the PCR. TCRdb's copy holds only in-frame clones and misses some; the assay was immunoSEQ multiplex PCR. The profile shows 110,000 or so clones, roughly 70% of them singletons. The sequenced sample was PBMCs. The receptors here all came from a man aged 35 to 55 in good health and CMV-seronegative.

This clone came up a few times. This rearrangement joins TRBV5-6 to TRBJ2-5; TRBD2 matches 9 bases. Per germline, CDR1 SGHDT and CDR2 YYEEEE. The CDR3 consists of 18 residues. Trimming cost V 4 bases and J 0 bases; bases outside gene matches: 13. The CDR3 DNA is TGTGCCAGCAGCGCCACAGGGCGGGGGGGGAATTACCAAGAGACCCAGTACTTC. As protein: CASSATGRGGNYQETQYF.

The chain is built from TRBV5-8 and TRBJ1-4; maybe TRBD1 (5 bases). V lost 1 base and J 0 bases, leaving 10 bases between the germline ends. The CDR3 spans 16 residues. Germline V gives CDR1 SGHTS, CDR2 YDEGEE. The CDR3 nucleotides read TGTGCCAGCAGCTTGTATGGGGGGACAACTAATGAAAAACTGTTTTTT. Translation: CASSLYGGTTNEKLFF.

This sequence joins TRBV2 and TRBJ2-7; D is unresolved. Germline lookup yields CDR1 SNHLY and CDR2 FYNNEI. Trimming cost V 6 bases and J 0 bases, with 15 bases left between them. The CDR3 spans 15 residues. This CDR3 is CASRVPELTSYEQYF. The DNA of the CDR3 is TGTGCCAGCAGGGTCCCCGAACTCACCTCCTACGAGCAGTACTTC.

This chain connects TRBV7-9 to TRBJ2-1; D perhaps matches TRBD2 (5 bases). Germline V gene sequence: CDR1 SEHNR, CDR2 FQNEAQ (reference sequence). The CDR3 extends over 16 amino acids. The V end was cut by 5 bases, the J end by 5 bases, with 19 bases between. Here the CDR3 DNA reads TGTGCCAGCAGCCCCAGCGCTAGCAACCTACACAATGAGCAGTTCTTC. Its protein product is CASSPSASNLHNEQFF.

The sample holds one count of this clone. V and J are TRBV9 and TRBJ1-2, with a tentative D call TRBD1 (6 bases). Germline V gives CDR1 SGDLS, CDR2 YYNGEE. V was clipped by 2 bases and J by 8 bases, with 13 bases between them. The length of the CDR3 is 13 residues. CDR3 loop: CASSVRGRDGYTF. The CDR3 DNA reads TGTGCCAGCAGCGTGAGGGGGAGGGACGGCTACACCTTC.

This clone has a handful of counts. The V gene is TRBV6-4, the J gene TRBJ2-1; TRBD2 is a possible D gene (6 bases). The germline V gene encodes CDR1 MRHNA and CDR2 SNTAGT. The CDR3 is made up of 13 amino acids. The V end lost 4 bases, the J end lost 6 bases, and 10 bases lay between the germline ends. CDR3 protein: CASSVQGGNEQFF. CDR3 bases: TGTGCCAGCAGTGTCCAGGGAGGCAATGAGCAGTTCTTC.

This clone was seen only a few times. V usage is TRBV10-2 and J usage is TRBJ2-1; 8 nucleotides align to TRBD2. Per the germline V gene, CDR1 is WSHSY and CDR2 is SAAADI. This CDR3 contains 14 residues. The ends lost 8 bases at V and 4 bases at J; junction bases unmatched: 7. The CDR3 sequence: CASERGLGYNEQFF. DNA for the CDR3: TGCGCCAGCGAAAGGGGACTAGGATACAATGAGCAGTTCTTC.

V usage is TRBV30 and J usage is TRBJ2-7; 8 bases fit TRBD1. The germline gives CDR1 GTSNPN, CDR2 SVGIG (reference sequence). Trimming at V came to 3 bases and at J to 11 bases, leaving 6 bases not matched to a gene. This CDR3 has 11 residues. In DNA, the CDR3 is TGTGCCTGGAGCCTAAGGACAGGGAAGTACTTC. Protein: CAWSLRTGKYF. Looking up the rest from reference TRBV30 and TRBJ2-7 gives the full variable domain: SQTIHQWPATLVQPVGSPLSLECTVEGTSNPNLYWYRQAAGRGLQLLFYSVGIGQISSEVPQNLSASRPQDRQFILSSKKLLLSDSGFYLCAWSLRTGKYFGPGTRLTVT.

The rearrangement uses TRBV18 and TRBJ1-4; the D is unclear. The CDR3 length is 16 residues. CDR1 and CDR2 (germline): KGHSH, LQKENI. Between the trimmed V and J ends, which lost 3 bases and 0 bases, there was a span of 11 bases. The CDR3, as DNA: TGTGCCAGCTCACCGGCGGTCTATACAACTAATGAAAAACTGTTTTTT. It codes for CASSPAVYTTNEKLFF.

The rearrangement joins TRBV5-4 to TRBJ2-3; weak D call: TRBD1 (6 bases). Germline loops: CDR1 SGHNT, CDR2 YYREEE (reference sequence). Trimming removed 4 bases from V and 7 bases from J, with 13 bases in between. This CDR3 is 13 amino acids long. CDR3 residues: CASSTQGVNTQYF. The DNA for the CDR3 is TGTGCCAGCAGCACACAGGGAGTAAATACGCAGTATTTT.

This clone was observed a handful of times. The chain carries TRBV7-2 and TRBJ2-1; 9 bases match TRBD2. With V trimmed by 2 bases and J by 5 bases, 16 bases remained unmatched. Germline CDR1 and CDR2: SGHTA and FQGNSA. This CDR3 spans 19 amino acids. CDR3 region: CASSLNPLRGRGGDNEQFF. CDR3 in DNA: TGTGCCAGCAGCTTAAACCCACTTAGGGGGCGGGGGGGCGACAATGAGCAGTTCTTC.

The chain is built from TRBV19 and TRBJ1-4; possible D gene TRBD1, 6 bases. V gave up 6 bases and J gave up 8 bases, with 10 bases separating them. CDR1 LNHDA and CDR2 SQIVND come from the germline V gene (reference sequence). The CDR3 totals 12 residues. CDR3 residues: CASSWTEEKLFF. CDR3 in DNA: TGTGCCAGTAGCTGGACAGAAGAAAAACTGTTTTTT.

The gene calls are TRBV4-2 and TRBJ2-5, with D perhaps TRBD1 (5 bases). The assigned J gene may be wrong: the sequence end matches TRBJ2-7 better. The CDR3 covers 16 residues. Germline V lookup: CDR1 LGHNA, CDR2 YNFKEQ. CDR3 sequence: CASSLRTAQGTYEQYF. CDR3 nucleotide sequence: TGTGCCAGCAGCCTTAGAACAGCCCAGGGCACCTACGAGCAGTACTTC.

The V call is TRBV7-9, the J call TRBJ2-3, with D possibly matching TRBD2 (6 bases). From germline, CDR1 is SEHNR and CDR2 FQNEAQ (reference sequence). V dropped 7 bases and J dropped 1 base, with 12 bases sitting between them. This CDR3 has 14 residues. The DNA of the CDR3 is TGTGCCAGCATGGAGGGAGTTGGCACAGATACGCAGTATTTT. It is translated as CASMEGVGTDTQYF. Combining the CDR3 with reference TRBV7-9 and TRBJ2-3 gives the whole variable domain DTGVSQNPRHKITKRGQNVTFRCDPISEHNRLYWYRQTLGQGPEFLTYFQNEAQLEKSRLLSDRFSAERPKGSFSTLEIQRTEQGDSAMYLCASMEGVGTDTQYFGPGTRLTVL.

The chain combines TRBV4-1 with TRBJ2-2; a possible D gene is TRBD2 (7 bases). This CDR3 spans 16 amino acids. The V and J ends lost 3 bases and 7 bases respectively, with 18 bases between them. The germline V gene has CDR1 MGHRA and CDR2 YSYEKL. The DNA for the CDR3 is TGCGCCAGCAGCCACTCTAGGGGGGGGGCCTTCGGGGAGCTGTTTTTT. Translation: CASSHSRGGAFGELFF.

The V gene is TRBV29-1, the J gene TRBJ2-7; D unclear. CDR3 length: 13 amino acids. Germline V gene lookup returns CDR1 SQVTM and CDR2 ANQGSEA. The V end was cut by 6 bases, the J end by 0 bases, with 12 bases between. This CDR3 is CSVNSRYSYEQYF. As DNA, the CDR3 is TGCAGCGTCAACTCTAGGTACTCCTACGAGCAGTACTTC.

The rearrangement links TRBV2 to TRBJ2-1, with TRBD1 matching 7 bases. Per the germline V gene, CDR1 is SNHLY and CDR2 is FYNNEI. After removal of 6 bases from V and 0 bases from J, the junction contained 5 bases not matched to a gene. The CDR3 runs to 15 residues. CDR3 protein: CASSARDSSYNEQFF. As DNA, the CDR3 is TGTGCCAGCAGCGCCCGGGACAGCTCCTACAATGAGCAGTTCTTC.

The rearrangement joins TRBV6-5 to TRBJ1-2; 7 nucleotides agree with TRBD1. The CDR3 length is 14 residues. Per germline, CDR1 MNHEY and CDR2 SVGAGI. The V segment lost 2 bases and the J segment 8 bases; nucleotides outside the gene matches: 8. CDR3 sequence: CASSYGTGARGYTF. The CDR3 nucleotides are TGTGCCAGCAGTTACGGAACAGGGGCTAGGGGCTACACCTTC.

This clone was observed a single time. This chain uses TRBV5-1 with TRBJ2-1; tentative D call: TRBD2 (5 bases). Trimming pared 4 bases from V and 2 bases from J, leaving 19 bases between. This CDR3 spans 17 amino acids. The V gene's germline CDR1 is SGHRS and CDR2 YFSETQ. The CDR3 region has the DNA TGCGCCAGCAGCCAAATGGCGGGCCCAACCACCTACAATGAGCAGTTCTTC. This sequence encodes CASSQMAGPTTYNEQFF.

The chain carries TRBV6-1 and TRBJ2-7; D is unresolved. The germline gives CDR1 MNHNS, CDR2 SASEGT. Trimming removed 2 bases from V and 4 bases from J, with 6 bases in between. This CDR3 has 12 residues. The CDR3 DNA is TGTGCCAGCAGTGAATACTGGTACGAGCAGTACTTC. Its protein product is CASSEYWYEQYF.

This clone came up a few times. The V gene is TRBV6-1, the J gene TRBJ2-3; D possibly corresponds to TRBD1 (5 bases). The CDR3 spans 13 residues. CDR1 MNHNS and CDR2 SASEGT come from the germline V gene. V was clipped by 9 bases and J by 6 bases, with 16 bases between them. This CDR3 reads CASIVGLGDTQYF. The CDR3 DNA follows: TGTGCCAGTATTGTGGGGCTGGGGGATACGCAGTATTTT.

For this clone: At the DNA level, this CDR3 is encoded by other sequences in the same sample as well. The J gene is TRBJ1-1, the V gene TRBV6-5, with 10 bases that match TRBD1. The CDR3 totals 14 residues. Germline V CDR1 and CDR2: MNHEY, SVGAGI. V was pared by 8 bases and J by 5 bases, with 8 bases of the junction left unmatched. CDR3 region: CASRRQGAGTEAFF. The CDR3, as DNA: TGTGCCAGCCGTCGACAGGGGGCGGGGACTGAAGCTTTCTTT.

V gene TRBV7-9 combines with J gene TRBJ1-4; D gene ambiguous. The CDR3 is 16 residues long. Germline CDR1 is SEHNR and CDR2 is FQNEAQ (reference sequence). The V gene lost 0 bases and the J gene lost 5 bases, with 13 bases spanning the gap. The CDR3 DNA sequence: TGTGCCAGCAGCTTAGCTACCGGGAAATACAATGAAAAACTGTTTTTT. Translated, it gives CASSLATGKYNEKLFF.

The chain has TRBV5-4 and TRBJ2-3; 14 positions agree with TRBD2. After removal of 4 bases from V and 6 bases from J, the junction contained 10 bases not matched to a gene. The CDR3 spans 17 residues. Germline V gene lookup returns CDR1 SGHNT and CDR2 YYREEE (reference sequence). The CDR3 region has the DNA TGTGCCAGCAGCCCTATGACTAGCGGGAGGGCGTCTGATACGCAGTATTTT. Protein sequence: CASSPMTSGRASDTQYF.

J is TRBJ1-6 and V is TRBV25-1, with a tentative D call TRBD1 (6 bases). CDR1 MGHDK and CDR2 SYGVNS come from the germline V gene. Trimming removed 4 bases from V and 6 bases from J, with 13 bases in between. This CDR3 is 15 amino acids long. CDR3 region: CASSARGGLNSPLHF. CDR3 nucleotide sequence: TGTGCCAGCAGTGCCCGGGGGGGGCTTAATTCACCCCTCCACTTT.